This TCR beta chain was sequenced in a study of blood T cell repertoires in COVID-19. On the study more broadly: Collection of acute and convalescent COVID-19 samples took place in the United States, Italy and Spain.

CDR1 and CDR2 from the germline V gene are SQVTM and ANQGSEA. This CDR3 is 13 amino acids long. V shed 4 bases, J shed 4 bases, and the junction held 2 bases outside the gene matches. Sequencing was performed with immunoSEQ multiplex PCR; in TCRdb, only in-frame clones are kept and a portion is missing. The table shows about 170,000 clones, with roughly 90% occurring only once. The J gene is TRBJ1-1, the V gene TRBV29-1; TRBD1 matches 11 bases. The source of this sequence is a man aged 18 to 30 with COVID-19, enrolled during active disease. Sequencing was performed on peripheral blood. The CDR3 region is CSVGTGGVTEAFF. CDR3 bases: TGCAGCGTTGGGACAGGGGGCGTCACTGAAGCTTTCTTT.